This entry features one T cell receptor (beta chain) sequence. This sample was included in a study of blood T cell repertoires in COVID-19. Libraries were prepared by immunoSEQ multiplex PCR; TCRdb keeps only in-frame clonotypes and omits some of them. The sample contains approximately 230,000 clones, about 85% of which appear only once. The receptor was derived from a man aged 25-45 years with active or convalescent COVID-19. Sequencing was done on a sample of peripheral blood.

CDR3 DNA sequence: TGCGCCAGCAGCCAAGGACAGAACCCCGTAGCCAAAAACATTCAGTACTTC. It is translated as CASSQGQNPVAKNIQYF. The chain uses TRBV4-1 and TRBJ2-4; TRBD1 is a possible D gene (5 bases). Trimming cost V 1 base and J 0 bases, with 13 bases left between them. This CDR3 is 17 amino acids long. Germline V gene sequence: CDR1 MGHRA, CDR2 YSYEKL.